This TCR beta chain was profiled in a study of T cell repertoires in cytomegalovirus infection. At the level of the study: In the study, CMV epitopes included recently identified HLA-C-restricted and well-studied HLA-B-restricted ones.

The CDR3 is made up of 17 amino acids. The V gene's germline CDR1 is LGHNA and CDR2 YSLEER. Trimming took 0 bases from V and 6 from J; bases not matched to a gene: 10. TCRdb used MiXCR to reprocess the reads, holding one entry per CDR3 protein. The table records tens of thousands of distinct CDR3 sequences, more than 25% of them present only once. Remarks on this clonotype: Its antigen is not identified.

Material: CD8+ T cells from cultured PBMCs, obtained from culture after CMV antigen stimulation. The chain joins TRBV4-3 to TRBJ1-5, with 8 nucleotides matching TRBD1. The TCR comes from a human donor in good health (CMV status not recorded). Some clones in this sample may be carry-over from other donors' samples. CDR3 protein: CASSQDVDRGISQPQHF. As DNA, the CDR3 is TGCGCCAGCAGCCAAGACGTCGACAGGGGAATAAGTCAGCCCCAGCATTTT.